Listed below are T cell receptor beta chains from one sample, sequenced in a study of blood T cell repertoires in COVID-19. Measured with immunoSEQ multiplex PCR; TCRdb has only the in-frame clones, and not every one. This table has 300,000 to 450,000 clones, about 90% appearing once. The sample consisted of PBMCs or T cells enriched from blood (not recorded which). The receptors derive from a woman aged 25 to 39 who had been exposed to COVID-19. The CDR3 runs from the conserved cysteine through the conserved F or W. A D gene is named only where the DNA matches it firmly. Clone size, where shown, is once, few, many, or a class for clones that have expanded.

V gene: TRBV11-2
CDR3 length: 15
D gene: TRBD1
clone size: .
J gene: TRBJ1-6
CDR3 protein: CASSLGTGPGSPLHF
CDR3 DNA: TGTGCCAGCAGCTTAGGGACAGGGCCCGGTTCACCCCTCCACTTT

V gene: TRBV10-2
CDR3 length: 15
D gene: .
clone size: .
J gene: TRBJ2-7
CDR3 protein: CASSDLLDSVNEQYF
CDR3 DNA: TGCGCCAGCAGTGATCTTCTGGACTCGGTCAACGAGCAGTACTTC

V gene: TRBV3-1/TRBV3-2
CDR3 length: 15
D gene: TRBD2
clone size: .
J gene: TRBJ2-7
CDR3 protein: CASSLLAGGSLEQYF
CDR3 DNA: TGTGCCAGCAGCCTCTTAGCGGGAGGCTCTCTCGAGCAGTACTTC

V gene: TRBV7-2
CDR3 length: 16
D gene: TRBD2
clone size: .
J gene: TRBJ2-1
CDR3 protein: CASSGGGLAFYNEQFF
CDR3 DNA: TGTGCCAGCAGCGGAGGGGGACTAGCCTTCTACAATGAGCAGTTCTTC

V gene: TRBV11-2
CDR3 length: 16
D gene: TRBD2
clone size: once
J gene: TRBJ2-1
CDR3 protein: CASSSFLVDGRDEQFF
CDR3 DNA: TGTGCCAGCAGCTCCTTTCTGGTGGACGGGAGGGATGAGCAGTTCTTC

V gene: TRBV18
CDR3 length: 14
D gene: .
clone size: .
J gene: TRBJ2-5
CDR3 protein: CASSLYRDQETQYF
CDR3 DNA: TGTGCCAGCTCACTCTACAGGGACCAAGAGACCCAGTACTTC

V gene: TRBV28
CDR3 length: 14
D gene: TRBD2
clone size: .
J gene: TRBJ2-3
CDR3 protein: CASSLWPSGREQYF
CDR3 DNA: TGTGCCAGCAGTTTATGGCCTAGCGGGAGAGAGCAGTATTTT

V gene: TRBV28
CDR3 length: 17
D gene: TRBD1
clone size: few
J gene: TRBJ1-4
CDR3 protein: CASSLTSNPGQGEKLFF
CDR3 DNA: TGTGCCAGCAGTTTGACCTCAAATCCGGGACAGGGTGAAAAACTGTTTTTT

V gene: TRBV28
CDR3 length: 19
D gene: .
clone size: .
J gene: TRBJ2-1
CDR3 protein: CASSLSGLDFVSRYNEQFF
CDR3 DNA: TGTGCCAGCAGTTTGTCAGGTTTGGACTTTGTCAGCCGTTACAATGAGCAGTTCTTC

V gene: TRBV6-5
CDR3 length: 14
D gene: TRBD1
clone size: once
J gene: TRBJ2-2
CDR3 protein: CASRQGANTGELFF
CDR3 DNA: TGTGCCAGCAGACAGGGGGCGAACACCGGGGAGCTGTTTTTT

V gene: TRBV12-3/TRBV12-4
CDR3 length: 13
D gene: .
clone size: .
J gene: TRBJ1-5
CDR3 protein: CASSPPGQRPQHF
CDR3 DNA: TGTGCCAGCAGTCCTCCAGGACAACGGCCCCAGCATTTT

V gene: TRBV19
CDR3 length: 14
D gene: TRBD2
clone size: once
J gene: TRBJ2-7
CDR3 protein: CASSLGSGINEQYF
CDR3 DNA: TGTGCCAGTAGTTTGGGTAGCGGGATAAACGAGCAGTACTTC

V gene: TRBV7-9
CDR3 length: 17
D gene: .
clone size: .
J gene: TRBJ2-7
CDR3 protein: CASSLPQIQDSSYEQYF
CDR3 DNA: TGTGCCAGCAGCTTACCCCAAATACAGGATAGCTCCTACGAGCAGTACTTC

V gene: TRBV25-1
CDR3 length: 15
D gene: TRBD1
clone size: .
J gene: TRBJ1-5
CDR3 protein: CASSDGSRGRQPQHF
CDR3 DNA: TGTGCCAGCAGTGACGGAAGCAGGGGGCGACAGCCCCAGCATTTT

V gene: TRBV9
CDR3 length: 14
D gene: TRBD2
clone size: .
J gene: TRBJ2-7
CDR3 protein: CASSVRQAGDEQYF
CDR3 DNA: TGTGCCAGCAGCGTACGCCAAGCGGGGGACGAGCAGTACTTC

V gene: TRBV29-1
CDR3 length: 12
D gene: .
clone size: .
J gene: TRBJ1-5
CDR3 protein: CSVEDPDQPQHF
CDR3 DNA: TGCAGCGTTGAAGACCCGGATCAGCCCCAGCATTTT

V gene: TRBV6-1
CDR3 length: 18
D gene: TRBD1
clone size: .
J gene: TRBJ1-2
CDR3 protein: CASSEFQGARFTSDGYTF
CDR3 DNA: TGTGCCAGCAGTGAATTTCAGGGGGCAAGGTTTACCTCCGATGGCTACACCTTC

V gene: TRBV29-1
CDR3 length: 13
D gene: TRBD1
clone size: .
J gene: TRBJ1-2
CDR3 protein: CSVEPTGALGYTF
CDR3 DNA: TGCAGCGTTGAACCAACAGGGGCTTTGGGCTACACCTTC

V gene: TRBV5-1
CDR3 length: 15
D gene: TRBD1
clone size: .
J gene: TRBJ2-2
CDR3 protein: CASSPDRANTGELFF
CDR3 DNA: TGCGCCAGCAGTCCGGACAGGGCGAACACCGGGGAGCTGTTTTTT

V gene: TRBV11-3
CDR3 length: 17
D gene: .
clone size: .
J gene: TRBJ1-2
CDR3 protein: CASSPRSTGPSPYGYTF
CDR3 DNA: TGTGCCAGCAGCCCACGATCAACAGGGCCCTCGCCGTATGGCTACACCTTC

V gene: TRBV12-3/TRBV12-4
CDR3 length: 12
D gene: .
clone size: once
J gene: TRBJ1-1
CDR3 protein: CASSLWNTEAFF
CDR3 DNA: TGTGCCAGCAGCCTTTGGAACACTGAAGCTTTCTTT

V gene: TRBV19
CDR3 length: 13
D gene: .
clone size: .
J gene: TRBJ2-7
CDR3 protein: CATSEARGYEQYF
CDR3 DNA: TGTGCCACCTCTGAAGCTCGGGGCTACGAGCAGTACTTC